The 32 T cell receptor beta chains in this list originate from one sample, sequenced in a study of neoadjuvant anti-PD-1 for oral cavity cancer. Noted time point: after neoadjuvant nivolumab, at surgical resection. Data came from immunoSEQ multiplex PCR; TCRdb stores just in-frame clones and leaves some out. This sample has 30,000 or so clones, with about 80% found just once. The sequences come from PBMCs, collected after nivolumab (anti-PD-1) treatment. Receptors were obtained from a person between 40 and 85 years old with oral cavity squamous cell carcinoma.

The rearrangement joins TRBV30 to TRBJ2-7; weak D call: TRBD1 (6 bases). Germline V gene lookup returns CDR1 GTSNPN and CDR2 SVGIG (reference sequence). V lost 2 bases, J lost 3 bases, and 11 bases lay in between. This CDR3 contains 13 residues. The CDR3 here is CAWSPGHNYEQYF. DNA for the CDR3: TGTGCCTGGAGTCCGGGACATAACTACGAGCAGTACTTC.

The chain uses TRBV7-9 and TRBJ2-5; 7 bases map to TRBD1. Germline values: CDR1 SEHNR, CDR2 FQNEAQ (reference sequence). The J segment lost 3 bases and the V segment lost 6 bases, leaving 10 bases of the junction unmatched. The CDR3 length is 15 residues. The DNA for the CDR3 is TGTGCCAGCAGTCGTCTTAGACAGGGAGAAGAGACCCAGTACTTC. Translation: CASSRLRQGEETQYF.

The chain couples TRBV9 to TRBJ1-5; D is perhaps TRBD1 (5 bases). V gave up 3 bases and J gave up 0 bases, with 10 bases separating them. The germline CDR1 and CDR2 sequences are SGDLS and YYNGEE. The CDR3 totals 15 residues. In DNA, the CDR3 is TGTGCCAGCAGCGCGGGGGTAACTAGCAATCAGCCCCAGCATTTT. This sequence encodes CASSAGVTSNQPQHF.

The CDR3 DNA is TGTGCCACCAGCAGGACAGGAGACACCGGGGAGCTGTTTTTT. Protein sequence: CATSRTGDTGELFF. The chain carries TRBV15 and TRBJ2-2; D possibly corresponds to TRBD1 (6 bases). The CDR3 consists of 14 residues. Germline loops: CDR1 LNHNV, CDR2 YYDKDF (reference sequence). Trimming removed 3 bases from V and 3 bases from J, with 8 bases in between. The whole variable domain, remainder taken from reference TRBV15 and TRBJ2-2, is DAMVIQNPRYQVTQFGKPVTLSCSQTLNHNVMYWYQQKSSQAPKLLFHYYDKDFNNEADTPDNFQSRRPNTSFCFLDIRSPGLGDTAMYLCATSRTGDTGELFFGEGSRLTVL.

This clone has just a few counts. This chain connects TRBV7-2 to TRBJ2-1; 9 bases fit TRBD2. The CDR3 runs to 16 residues. The trim removed 0 bases at V and 6 bases at J, leaving 6 bases unmatched. CDR1 and CDR2 (germline): SGHTA, FQGNSA. The CDR3 loop reads CASSLAPGLAINEQFF. The CDR3, as DNA: TGTGCCAGCAGCTTAGCGCCGGGACTAGCAATCAATGAGCAGTTCTTC.

The chain joins TRBV6-1 to TRBJ1-4, with D unclear. V lost 6 bases to trimming and J lost 0 bases, with 5 bases between them. Germline CDR1 MNHNS, CDR2 SASEGT. The CDR3 is 13 amino acids. The CDR3 DNA is TGTGCCAGCAGCGGGACAACTAATGAAAAACTGTTTTTT. Protein: CASSGTTNEKLFF.

In this sample, this clone turned up once. The V and J genes are TRBV20-1 and TRBJ2-7; D is ambiguous. The CDR3 length is 11 residues. V gave up 4 bases and J gave up 2 bases, with 6 bases separating them. CDR1 and CDR2 from the germline V gene are DFQATT and SNEGSKA (reference sequence). CDR3 sequence reads: CSANRAYEQYF. The CDR3 DNA sequence: TGCAGTGCTAACCGGGCCTACGAGCAGTACTTC.

A remark on this clone: The sample carries other DNA sequences with the same CDR3. V and J are TRBV5-1 and TRBJ1-4; D is uncertain. The germline V gene encodes CDR1 SGHRS and CDR2 YFSETQ. V was shortened by 3 bases and J by 2 bases, with 11 bases between the two germline ends. The CDR3 is 15 amino acids. The CDR3 nucleotides are TGCGCCAGCAGCTCCGGCGGTGGGACTAATGAAAAACTGTTTTTT. It codes for CASSSGGGTNEKLFF.

The chain carries TRBV18 and TRBJ1-1; 10 nucleotides agree with TRBD1. The trim removed 2 bases at V and 6 bases at J, leaving 9 bases unmatched. The CDR3 has 16 amino acids. Per germline, CDR1 KGHSH and CDR2 LQKENI. In nucleotides, the CDR3 is TGTGCCAGCTCACCAAGGGACAGGGGACGAGGAGCTGAAGCTTTCTTT. This encodes CASSPRDRGRGAEAFF.

The chain carries TRBV7-8 and TRBJ2-1; TRBD1 matches at 9 bases. The germline V gene encodes CDR1 SGHVS and CDR2 FQNEAQ. The CDR3 spans 14 residues. V lost 6 bases, J lost 2 bases, and 2 bases stayed unmatched. The DNA of the CDR3 is TGTGCCAGCAGGCGGACAGGGGCCTACAATGAGCAGTTCTTC. This translates into CASRRTGAYNEQFF.

This clone was picked up one time. The chain couples TRBV11-2 to TRBJ2-5; 9 bases fit TRBD1. The CDR3 totals 16 residues. J gave up 3 bases and V 1 base, and 6 bases lay outside the gene matches. Looked up from germline, CDR1 is SGHAT and CDR2 is FQNNGV. The CDR3 reads CASSLGVWDREETQYF. In DNA, the CDR3 is TGTGCCAGCAGCTTAGGGGTATGGGACAGGGAAGAGACCCAGTACTTC.

The chain has TRBV7-9 and TRBJ2-7; the D is unclear. The CDR3 totals 15 residues. V was clipped by 5 bases and J by 4 bases, with 18 bases between them. Germline values: CDR1 SEHNR, CDR2 FQNEAQ (reference sequence). CDR3 residues: CASSPRVSVAYEQYF. Here the CDR3 DNA reads TGTGCCAGCAGCCCACGGGTCAGCGTGGCGTACGAGCAGTACTTC. Drawing the rest from reference TRBV7-9 and TRBJ2-7, the complete variable domain is DTGVSQNPRHKITKRGQNVTFRCDPISEHNRLYWYRQTLGQGPEFLTYFQNEAQLEKSRLLSDRFSAERPKGSFSTLEIQRTEQGDSAMYLCASSPRVSVAYEQYFGPGTRLTVT.

J is TRBJ2-7 and V is TRBV21-1; TRBD2 is the table's D call and was not checked against the DNA. TRBV21-1 is termed a pseudogene. The CDR3 sequence is 15 residues long. This CDR3 reads CASSKVPASSYEQYF. CDR3 sequence (DNA): TGTGCCAGCAGCAAAGTCCCAGCGAGCTCCTACGAGCAGTACTTC.

The chain joins TRBV7-2 to TRBJ2-7; 7 nucleotides line up with TRBD2. The germline CDR1 and CDR2 sequences are SGHTA and FQGNSA. With 3 bases clipped from V and 1 base from J, the junction kept 3 bases outside the gene matches. The CDR3 covers 14 residues. The CDR3 DNA sequence: TGTGCCAGCAGCTTCACTAGCGTTTCCTACGAGCAGTACTTC. Its translation is CASSFTSVSYEQYF.

The sample holds a few counts of this clone. The chain employs TRBV7-8 and TRBJ2-5; TRBD2 matches at 12 bases. The CDR3 spans 17 residues. Germline-derived CDR1 and CDR2 are SGHVS and FQNEAQ. Trimming at V came to 5 bases and at J to 1 base, leaving 8 bases not matched to a gene. The CDR3: CASSQGLAGPSQETQYF. For the CDR3, the DNA is TGTGCCAGCAGCCAGGGACTAGCGGGCCCATCCCAAGAGACCCAGTACTTC.

The chain employs TRBV10-2 and TRBJ2-1; no definite D call. The length of the CDR3 is 15 residues. V lost 0 bases, J lost 0 bases, and 6 bases lay in between. CDR1 WSHSY and CDR2 SAAADI come from the germline V gene. The CDR3 loop reads CASSESSSSYNEQFF. For the CDR3, the DNA is TGCGCCAGCAGTGAGTCTAGTAGCTCCTACAATGAGCAGTTCTTC.

CDR3 residues: CASRAGDLADTQYF. The CDR3, as DNA: TGTGCCAGTCGGGCGGGGGATCTTGCAGATACGCAGTATTTT. The chain couples TRBV19 to TRBJ2-3; the match to TRBD2 covers 7 bases. The J segment lost 4 bases and the V segment lost 8 bases, leaving 9 bases of the junction unmatched. This CDR3 contains 14 residues. Germline CDR1 reads LNHDA; CDR2 reads SQIVND (reference sequence).

This clone was found a few times. This chain uses TRBV7-9 with TRBJ1-5, with 8 bases matching TRBD1. This CDR3 comprises 16 residues. Germline V gene data show CDR1 as SEHNR and CDR2 as FQNEAQ (reference sequence). V was clipped by 1 base and J by 3 bases; unmatched bases: 5. This CDR3 is CASSLVSGGYNQPQHF. DNA of the CDR3: TGTGCCAGCAGCTTAGTTTCAGGGGGCTACAATCAGCCCCAGCATTTT.

The rearrangement uses TRBV4-3 and TRBJ2-3; D perhaps matches TRBD2 (6 bases). The CDR3 covers 17 residues. Germline CDR1 and CDR2: LGHNA and YSLEER. V shed 4 bases and J shed 6 bases, with 23 bases lying between them. CDR3 bases: TGCGCCAGCAGCCCAACGGTGGGACTTCCGAAAGGGGATACGCAGTATTTT. This encodes CASSPTVGLPKGDTQYF.

The V gene is TRBV18, the J gene TRBJ2-7, with D unclear. This CDR3 region has 17 residues. Germline CDR1 and CDR2: KGHSH and LQKENI. The V end lost 3 bases, the J end lost 5 bases, and 23 bases lay between the germline ends. This CDR3 reads CASSPPLLGRRINEQYF. The CDR3 coding sequence is TGTGCCAGCTCACCCCCACTTCTCGGACGGCGCATCAACGAGCAGTACTTC.

The chain joins TRBV7-2 to TRBJ2-7, with TRBD2 matching 9 bases. With 1 base clipped from V and 2 bases from J, the junction kept 9 bases outside the gene matches. Germline assignment: CDR1 SGHTA and CDR2 FQGNSA. This CDR3 has 17 amino acids. DNA for the CDR3: TGTGCCAGCAGCTTAGAGGGTAGCGGGGGATATCCCTACGAGCAGTACTTC. Protein product: CASSLEGSGGYPYEQYF.

The rearrangement uses TRBV5-1 and TRBJ2-2; D gene ambiguous. From germline, CDR1 is SGHRS and CDR2 YFSETQ. The CDR3 has 13 residues. The ends were cut back, 0 bases at V and 10 bases at J, with 10 bases in the middle. DNA of the CDR3: TGCGCCAGCAGCTTGGATACAGTGCAGGAGCTGTTTTTT. Protein: CASSLDTVQELFF.

In its sample, this clone was seen a few times. This sequence joins TRBV6-1 and TRBJ1-1; no definite D call. Germline assignment: CDR1 MNHNS and CDR2 SASEGT. The CDR3 sequence is 14 residues long. Trimming left V 1 base short and J 4 bases short, with 10 bases between. Here the CDR3 reads CASSEVGVATEAFF. DNA for the CDR3: TGTGCCAGCAGTGAAGTGGGAGTGGCCACTGAAGCTTTCTTT.

The chain has TRBV19 and TRBJ2-7; D uncertain. CDR1 and CDR2 from the germline V gene are LNHDA and SQIVND (reference sequence). V shed 4 bases and J shed 5 bases, with 18 bases lying between them. CDR3 length equals 15 residues. CDR3 nucleotides: TGTGCCAGTAGTACCGGACCGTTCTCCGGCCACGAGCAGTACTTC. Encoded protein: CASSTGPFSGHEQYF.

V usage is TRBV27 and J usage is TRBJ1-6; 8 nucleotides line up with TRBD1. The CDR3 consists of 14 residues. Trimming cost V 5 bases and J 9 bases; bases outside gene matches: 6. Germline loops: CDR1 MNHEY, CDR2 SMNVEV (reference sequence). The chain's CDR3 is CASSPRQGISPLHF. The CDR3 DNA reads TGTGCCAGCAGTCCGCGACAGGGGATTTCACCCCTCCACTTT.

V is TRBV5-1 and J is TRBJ2-5; 9 bases align to TRBD1. V was pared by 7 bases and J by 5 bases, with 9 bases of the junction left unmatched. The V gene's germline CDR1 is SGHRS and CDR2 YFSETQ. The CDR3 is made up of 14 amino acids. DNA for the CDR3: TGCGCCAGCGGCGTAACAGGGGGCAGGGAGACCCAGTACTTC. It yields the protein CASGVTGGRETQYF.

The chain links TRBV30 to TRBJ2-3; D call uncertain. Germline V gives CDR1 GTSNPN, CDR2 SVGIG (reference sequence). Trimming stripped 3 bases from V and 2 bases from J, with 12 bases between. The CDR3 sequence is 14 residues long. CDR3 sequence: CAWSSIRLTDTQYF. CDR3 in DNA: TGTGCCTGGAGCTCTATAAGGCTCACAGATACGCAGTATTTT.

This chain joins TRBV27 and TRBJ2-3; TRBD1 matches 8 bases. V lost 2 bases and J lost 7; bases outside the gene matches: 8. The CDR3 totals 15 residues. Germline V gives CDR1 MNHEY, CDR2 SMNVEV (reference sequence). CDR3 sequence reads: CASSLVEDRAYTQYF. CDR3 sequence (DNA): TGTGCCAGCAGTTTAGTCGAGGACAGGGCGTATACGCAGTATTTT.

CDR3 residues: CSARDNEQFF. The CDR3 DNA reads TGCAGTGCTAGAGACAATGAGCAGTTCTTC. The chain links TRBV20-1 to TRBJ2-1; D gene ambiguous. Per germline, CDR1 DFQATT and CDR2 SNEGSKA (reference sequence). V was shortened by 0 bases and J by 6 bases, with 0 bases between the two germline ends. The CDR3 loop spans 10 amino acids.

The rearrangement uses TRBV11-2 and TRBJ2-1, with a possible D match to TRBD1 (6 bases). This CDR3 spans 13 amino acids. CDR1 is SGHAT and CDR2 is FQNNGV in the germline V gene. V shed 0 bases and J shed 6 bases, with 6 bases lying between them. CDR3 sequence: CASSLEQGNEQFF. The CDR3 coding sequence is TGTGCCAGCAGCTTAGAACAGGGCAATGAGCAGTTCTTC.

This clone was counted only a few times. The chain employs TRBV27 and TRBJ2-2, with 7 bases fitting TRBD1. The ends lost 6 bases at V and 4 bases at J; junction bases unmatched: 11. This CDR3 spans 16 amino acids. Germline-derived CDR1 and CDR2 are MNHEY and SMNVEV (reference sequence). This chain's CDR3 is CASSPLTGKGTGELFF. The CDR3 nucleotides are TGTGCCAGCAGCCCCCTGACAGGGAAAGGCACCGGGGAGCTGTTTTTT.

This clone was counted a few times. The chain links TRBV7-9 to TRBJ1-2; 9 nucleotides match TRBD1. After removal of 3 bases from V and 1 base from J, the junction contained 6 bases not matched to a gene. Germline-derived CDR1 and CDR2 are SEHNR and FQNEAQ (reference sequence). The CDR3 covers 16 residues. The CDR3 reads CASSFGQGRFNYGYTF. CDR3 DNA sequence: TGTGCCAGCAGCTTTGGACAGGGGCGATTTAACTATGGCTACACCTTC.